Listed below are T cell receptor beta chains from one sample, sequenced in a study of OX40 agonist ivuxolimab in advanced cancers. Sequencing used immunoSEQ multiplex PCR; TCRdb keeps in-frame clones, though not all of them. The sample consists of 50,000 to 80,000 clones, about 90% of them appearing once. This specimen consisted of CD4+ or CD8+ T cells sorted from blood, obtained in a trial of the OX40 agonist ivuxolimab. The receptors here all came from an adult with an advanced solid tumor such as melanoma, head and neck, liver or kidney cancer. Both conserved end residues are part of each CDR3. A D gene is named only where the DNA matches it firmly. Expanded clones get a size class; other rows say once, few or many, or leave the size out.

>TRBJ2-7|TRBV6-1|TRBD2|NA
CASSEALGREGNEQYF
TGTGCCAGCAGTGAAGCGCTGGGGCGGGAGGGGAACGAGCAGTACTTC
>TRBJ2-6|TRBV9|TRBD1|NA
CASSARDSSSGANVLTF
TGTGCCAGCAGCGCTAGGGACAGCTCATCTGGGGCCAACGTCCTGACTTTC
>TRBJ2-7|TRBV28|NA|NA
CASSLWVAGEYEQYF
TGTGCCAGCAGTTTATGGGTGGCAGGGGAATACGAGCAGTACTTC
>TRBJ1-1|TRBV28|NA|NA
CASTPWGDTEAFF
TGTGCCAGCACCCCGTGGGGGGACACTGAAGCTTTCTTT
>TRBJ2-5|TRBV28|TRBD2|NA
CASSLVLLAGDRETQYF
TGTGCCAGCAGTTTAGTTCTACTAGCGGGAGACAGGGAGACCCAGTACTTC
>TRBJ2-7|TRBV5-1|NA|NA
CASSWGWGRENYEQYF
TGCGCCAGCAGCTGGGGTTGGGGCAGGGAAAATTACGAGCAGTACTTC
>TRBJ2-1|TRBV5-8|TRBD1|NA
CASSLGGQGSGEQFF
TGTGCCAGCAGCTTGGGGGGACAGGGCAGCGGGGAGCAGTTCTTC
>TRBJ2-3|TRBV28|NA|NA
CASSTGEWADTQYF
TGTGCCAGCAGCACGGGAGAGTGGGCAGATACGCAGTATTTT
>TRBJ2-7|TRBV19|NA|once
CASSIQDTYEQYF
TGTGCCAGTAGTATCCAGGATACGTACGAGCAGTACTTC
>TRBJ2-7|TRBV10-3|NA|NA
CAIMNLSYEQYF
TGTGCCATCATGAACTTATCCTACGAGCAGTACTTC
>TRBJ1-2|TRBV5-1|NA|NA
CASSLSRKHHYGYTF
TGCGCCAGCAGCTTGTCACGGAAGCACCACTATGGCTACACCTTC
>TRBJ2-2|TRBV5-1|NA|NA
CASSPDKGRVTGELFF
TGCGCCAGCAGCCCCGACAAGGGACGCGTCACCGGGGAGCTGTTTTTT
>TRBJ2-3|TRBV19|TRBD2|NA
CASASGRADTQYF
TGTGCCAGTGCTAGCGGGAGGGCCGATACGCAGTATTTT
>TRBJ2-7|TRBV11-2|NA|NA
CASSLFTQVSYEQYF
TGTGCCAGCAGCTTATTCACCCAAGTGAGCTACGAGCAGTACTTC
>TRBJ2-3|TRBV9|TRBD2|NA
CASSLGTSGDTQYF
TGTGCCAGCAGCTTGGGGACTAGCGGGGATACGCAGTATTTT
>TRBJ1-5|TRBV28|NA|NA
CASSLLGNQPQHF
TGTGCCAGCAGTTTACTTGGCAATCAGCCCCAGCATTTT
>TRBJ2-1|TRBV5-4|NA|NA
CASSQLAPGGNEQFF
TGTGCCAGCAGCCAACTAGCTCCAGGGGGTAATGAGCAGTTCTTC
>TRBJ2-3|TRBV29-1|NA|NA
CSALPGTDTQYF
TGCAGCGCCCTCCCCGGCACAGATACGCAGTATTTT
>TRBJ1-3|TRBV28|TRBD1|NA
CASSLWATGAGNTIYF
TGTGCCAGCAGTTTATGGGCGACAGGGGCCGGAAACACCATATATTTT
>TRBJ2-1|TRBV14|NA|NA
CASSQEVKAVVRYNEQFF
TGTGCCAGCAGCCAAGAAGTTAAGGCCGTTGTTCGCTACAATGAGCAGTTCTTC
>TRBJ2-7|TRBV5-4|NA|once
CASSMLGEQYF
TGTGCCAGCAGTATGTTGGGCGAGCAGTACTTC
>TRBJ2-2|TRBV29-1|NA|NA
CSAGAKGAGELFF
TGCAGCGCTGGGGCCAAGGGCGCCGGGGAGCTGTTTTTT
>TRBJ2-7|TRBV5-4|NA|NA
CASSPEDGYEQYF
TGTGCCAGCAGCCCAGAGGACGGGTACGAGCAGTACTTC
>TRBJ2-7|TRBV10-2|NA|NA
CASTIGEAYEQYF
TGCGCCAGCACAATAGGGGAGGCCTACGAGCAGTACTTC
>TRBJ2-1|TRBV30|NA|NA
CAWSVSRNEQFF
TGTGCCTGGAGTGTGTCCCGTAATGAGCAGTTCTTC
>TRBJ1-5|TRBV19|NA|NA
CASSKVFNSNQPQHF
TGTGCCAGTAGCAAGGTATTCAATAGCAATCAGCCCCAGCATTTT
>TRBJ1-2|TRBV7-3|NA|NA
CASSSDPLGGDGYTF
TGTGCCAGCAGCTCAGACCCTTTAGGGGGGGATGGCTACACCTTC
>TRBJ2-7|TRBV5-5|NA|NA
CAGKIPTGFYEQYF
TGTGCCGGCAAAATCCCGACGGGTTTCTACGAGCAGTACTTC
>TRBJ1-2|TRBV28|NA|NA
CASSFVRGRYTF
TGTGCCAGCAGTTTTGTGAGGGGTCGCTACACCTTC
>TRBJ2-1|TRBV28|TRBD2|NA
CASRGGAEDNEQFF
TGTGCCAGCCGGGGGGGAGCGGAGGACAATGAGCAGTTCTTC
>TRBJ2-3|TRBV18|NA|NA
CASSKGLGTDTQYF
TGTGCCAGCTCAAAGGGGTTAGGCACAGATACGCAGTATTTT
>TRBJ1-5|TRBV4-1|NA|NA
CASSQGQFLSNQPQHF
TGCGCCAGCAGCCAAGGACAGTTTCTAAGCAATCAGCCCCAGCATTTT
>TRBJ2-7|TRBV21-1|NA|few
CASSKVGLAGVVYEQYF
TGTGCCAGCAGCAAAGTGGGACTAGCGGGAGTCGTCTACGAGCAGTACTTC
>TRBJ2-2|TRBV4-1|NA|NA
CASSQRESGELFF
TGCGCCAGCAGCCAACGGGAATCCGGGGAGCTGTTTTTT
>TRBJ1-4|TRBV11-2|TRBD1|NA
CASSPGGTANEKLFF
TGTGCCAGCAGCCCAGGGGGGACAGCTAATGAAAAACTGTTTTTT
>TRBJ1-1|TRBV30|NA|NA
CAWRIGPMNTEAFF
TGTGCCTGGAGAATAGGGCCAATGAACACTGAAGCTTTCTTT
>TRBJ1-3|TRBV19|NA|NA
CASRATVNSGNTIYF
TGTGCCAGTAGGGCGACAGTGAACTCTGGAAACACCATATATTTT
>TRBJ2-6|TRBV11-3|TRBD1|NA
CASSPTGAGANVLTF
TGTGCCAGCAGCCCGACAGGGGCCGGGGCCAACGTCCTGACTTTC
>TRBJ2-5|TRBV7-8|TRBD2|NA
CASSYEGLAEQETQYF
TGTGCCAGCAGTTACGAGGGACTAGCGGAACAAGAGACCCAGTACTTC